These 24 T cell receptor beta chains originate from one sample sequenced in a study of T cell responses to AZD1222 COVID-19 vaccine (dated by TCRdb to about 2021). Libraries were made using the immunoSEQ multiplex PCR assay. The table comes from immuneACCESS by way of TCRdb, which keeps in-frame sequences with V and J called. Part of the clones is missing from these tables; in studies checked, under half for an unresolved V gene and the rest for unknown reasons. In all, the sample holds approximately 100,000 clones, and approximately 89% of those were seen once. The leading ten clones occupy 3.3% of the sample. Reading the label with the study, this specimen's time point is: about 28 days (+/-7) after the second vaccine dose. The intended sense of this specimen's treatment or condition label: meningococcal conjugate vaccine given as trial control. The source was peripheral blood, collected 28 days after the second dose of the MenACWY control vaccine. Every receptor here comes from an adult who received the MenACWY meningococcal vaccine as a control.

The chain has TRBV27 and TRBJ2-6, with D tentatively TRBD1 (6 bases). The CDR3 runs 18 residues. Trimming stripped 3 bases from V and 4 bases from J, with 19 bases between. Germline CDR1 MNHEY, CDR2 SMNVEV (reference sequence). The CDR3 DNA reads as TGTGCCAGCAGTTTTAGCCCCAACAGGGTTCGGGGGGCCAACGTCCTGACTTTC. This encodes CASSFSPNRVRGANVLTF. Combining the CDR3 with reference TRBV27 and TRBJ2-6 gives the whole variable domain EAQVTQNPRYLITVTGKKLTVTCSQNMNHEYMSWYRQDPGLGLRQIYYSMNVEVTDKGDVPEGYKVSRKEKRNFPLILESPSPNQTSLYFCASSFSPNRVRGANVLTFGAGSRLTVL.

V gene TRBV15 combines with J gene TRBJ2-4; either TRBD1 or TRBD2 may fit D (5 bases each). V lost 0 bases to trimming and J lost 0 bases, with 15 bases between them. The germline gives CDR1 LNHNV, CDR2 YYDKDF (reference sequence). The CDR3 runs 18 residues. This CDR3 reads CATSRDGVGERAKNIQYF. CDR3 nucleotides: TGTGCCACCAGCAGAGATGGCGTAGGGGAGCGAGCCAAAAACATTCAGTACTTC.

The chain joins TRBV7-2 to TRBJ2-7; 10 nucleotides line up with TRBD1. The ends lost 1 base at V and 1 base at J; junction bases unmatched: 4. Germline V gene data show CDR1 as SGHTA and CDR2 as FQGNSA. The CDR3 has 16 residues. CDR3 DNA sequence: TGTGCCAGCAGCTTAGGGGGACAGGGGAAGTCCTACGAGCAGTACTTC. It is translated as CASSLGGQGKSYEQYF. The full variable domain, rest sourced from reference TRBV7-2 and TRBJ2-7, is GAGVSQSPSNKVTEKGKDVELRCDPISGHTALYWYRQSLGQGLEFLIYFQGNSAPDKSGLPSDRFSAERTGGSVSTLTIQRTQQEDSAVYLCASSLGGQGKSYEQYFGPGTRLTVT.

The chain couples TRBV28 to TRBJ1-2; D is unclear. Trimming pared 11 bases from V and 4 bases from J, leaving 14 bases between. Germline CDR1 reads MDHEN; CDR2 reads SYDVKM. The CDR3 contains 12 residues. The CDR3 here is CAHSGNSYGYTF. DNA for the CDR3: TGTGCCCACAGCGGGAACAGCTATGGCTACACCTTC.

This sequence joins TRBV5-8 and TRBJ2-1; D remains ambiguous. The germline CDR1 and CDR2 sequences are SGHTS and YDEGEE. The CDR3 loop spans 17 amino acids. The V end was cut by 3 bases, the J end by 2 bases, with 18 bases between. CDR3 coding DNA: TGTGCCAGCAGCTCTGGAAAGCCCCAACCAACCTACAATGAGCAGTTCTTC. Its protein is CASSSGKPQPTYNEQFF.

The chain joins TRBV7-8 to TRBJ2-7; TRBD2 agrees at 14 bases. The trim removed 5 bases at V and 0 bases at J, leaving 3 bases unmatched. The CDR3 sequence is 16 residues long. Germline V gene sequence: CDR1 SGHVS, CDR2 FQNEAQ. The CDR3 region has the DNA TGTGCCAGCAGCGGGGGACTAGCGGGGGTCTCCTACGAGCAGTACTTC. Its protein is CASSGGLAGVSYEQYF.

The genes are TRBV9 and TRBJ2-1; 7 bases fit TRBD1. Looked up from germline, CDR1 is SGDLS and CDR2 is YYNGEE. This CDR3 spans 14 amino acids. J was trimmed by 8 bases and V by 4 bases; bases with no gene match: 9. CDR3 protein: CASSPRTGGDEQFF. As DNA, the CDR3 is TGTGCCAGCAGCCCAAGGACAGGCGGCGATGAGCAGTTCTTC.

The chain uses TRBV19 and TRBJ2-1, with 8 positions matching TRBD2. The germline gives CDR1 LNHDA, CDR2 SQIVND (reference sequence). The CDR3 totals 15 residues. Germline trimming cut 7 bases from V and 0 bases from J; bases unmatched to any gene: 5. CDR3 sequence: CASKATSASYNEQFF. CDR3 coding DNA: TGTGCCAGTAAAGCGACTAGCGCCTCCTACAATGAGCAGTTCTTC.

The sample holds one count of this clone. The chain has TRBV6-2 or TRBV6-3 and TRBJ2-1; tentatively, D is TRBD2 (6 bases). Trimming took 5 bases from V and 8 from J, leaving 22 bases between them. This CDR3 contains 16 residues. Germline-derived CDR1 and CDR2 are MNHEY and SVGEGT. The DNA of the CDR3 is TGTGCCAGCAGTCGTATACCGGGACTGGACTTAGATGAGCAGTTCTTC. Its translation is CASSRIPGLDLDEQFF.

The chain employs TRBV15 and TRBJ2-2, with 7 positions matching TRBD2. Germline V gene sequence: CDR1 LNHNV, CDR2 YYDKDF (reference sequence). Losses at the gene ends were 3 bases for V and 8 bases for J; bases not matched to a gene: 0. The CDR3 runs 12 residues. The CDR3 protein is CATSRREGELFF. As DNA, the CDR3 is TGTGCCACCAGCAGGCGGGAGGGGGAGCTGTTTTTT.

This clone has a handful of counts. The gene calls are TRBV5-8 and TRBJ2-5, with a tentative D call TRBD1 (6 bases). Germline CDR1 reads SGHTS; CDR2 reads YDEGEE. V gave up 3 bases and J gave up 4 bases, with 16 bases separating them. This CDR3 is built from 15 residues. Here the CDR3 DNA reads TGTGCCAGCAGCTGGGACCAGGGGCGAGGAGAGACCCAGTACTTC. Encoded protein: CASSWDQGRGETQYF. Full variable domain (remainder filled in from reference TRBV5-8 and TRBJ2-5): EAGVTQSPTHLIKTRGQQATLRCSPISGHTSVYWYQQALGLGLQFLLWYDEGEERNRGNFPPRFSGRQFPNYSSELNVNALELEDSALYLCASSWDQGRGETQYFGPGTRLLVL.

The chain carries TRBV4-2 and TRBJ2-7, with 7 nucleotides matching TRBD1. Germline CDR1 and CDR2: LGHNA and YNFKEQ. The CDR3 is 16 residues long. V shed 2 bases, J shed 2 bases, and the junction held 9 bases outside the gene matches. As DNA, the CDR3 is TGTGCCAGCAGCCAAACGGCAGGGGGAAACACCTACGAGCAGTACTTC. It codes for CASSQTAGGNTYEQYF.

The DNA for the CDR3 is TGTGCCAGCAGTCTCCCCCATTCCCTCGACATTGACTATGGCTACACCTTC. The encoded protein is CASSLPHSLDIDYGYTF. The V call is TRBV28, the J call TRBJ1-2; no definite D call. The CDR3 runs to 17 residues. Germline assignment: CDR1 MDHEN and CDR2 SYDVKM. The ends were cut back, 5 bases at V and 3 bases at J, with 22 bases in the middle.

The chain is built from TRBV11-3 and TRBJ1-1; D gene uncertain. The CDR3 sequence is 14 residues long. V shed 1 base and J shed 4 bases, with 10 bases lying between them. In germline, CDR1 is SGHNT, CDR2 YENEEA. CDR3 sequence (DNA): TGTGCCAGCAGCTTAGCGGGGTTTGGCACTGAAGCTTTCTTT. It is translated as CASSLAGFGTEAFF. The variable domain in full, completed from reference TRBV11-3 and TRBJ1-1, reads EAGVVQSPRYKIIEKKQPVAFWCNPISGHNTLYWYLQNLGQGPELLIRYENEEAVDDSQLPKDRFSAERLKGVDSTLKIQPAELGDSAVYLCASSLAGFGTEAFFGQGTRLTVV.

The chain recombines TRBV28 with TRBJ1-1; 7 bases map to TRBD1. This CDR3 is 16 amino acids long. The ends lost 5 bases at V and 2 bases at J; junction bases unmatched: 11. The germline V gene encodes CDR1 MDHEN and CDR2 SYDVKM. CDR3 DNA sequence: TGTGCCAGCAGTCCCAAATTAACAGGGGCAAACACTGAAGCTTTCTTT. It encodes CASSPKLTGANTEAFF.

CDR3: CASSQGDVDRHSGNTIYF. CDR3 DNA: TGTGCCAGCAGCCAAGGGGATGTCGACAGGCACTCTGGAAACACCATATATTTT. The gene calls are TRBV3-1 (or the pseudogene TRBV3-2) and TRBJ1-3, with TRBD1 as a possible D gene (6 bases). The CDR3 extends over 18 amino acids. V lost 1 base and J 0 bases, leaving 16 bases between the germline ends. Per the germline V gene, CDR1 is LGHDT and CDR2 is YNNKEL (reference sequence).

V is TRBV27 and J is TRBJ2-3; 7 nucleotides line up with TRBD2. CDR3 length equals 15 residues. J gave up 4 bases and V 5 bases, and 9 bases lay outside the gene matches. Looked up from germline, CDR1 is MNHEY and CDR2 is SMNVEV (reference sequence). For the CDR3, the DNA is TGTGCCAGCAGTGACCTGGCGGGGGTGGCAGATACGCAGTATTTT. Amino acids: CASSDLAGVADTQYF.

V and J are TRBV27 and TRBJ1-4; D gene ambiguous. The germline V and J ends were trimmed by 3 bases and 2 bases, with 16 bases remaining between them. This CDR3 contains 17 residues. The germline V gene has CDR1 MNHEY and CDR2 SMNVEV (reference sequence). CDR3 DNA sequence: TGTGCCAGCAGTTTGGTGTCGGATCGGGCCACTAATGAAAAACTGTTTTTT. Protein product: CASSLVSDRATNEKLFF.

The J gene is TRBJ1-2, the V gene TRBV24-1; D is perhaps TRBD1 (6 bases). Germline values: CDR1 KGHDR, CDR2 SFDVKD. Trimming pared 1 base from V and 8 bases from J, leaving 13 bases between. This CDR3 has 14 amino acids. The chain's CDR3 is CATSDLKGDGGYTF. Here the CDR3 DNA reads TGTGCCACCAGTGATTTAAAGGGGGACGGAGGCTACACCTTC.

The chain couples TRBV7-8 to TRBJ2-2, with 14 bases lining up with TRBD2. Germline V gives CDR1 SGHVS, CDR2 FQNEAQ. The CDR3 is 19 amino acids. V lost 1 base, J lost 6 bases, and 10 bases stayed unmatched. The CDR3 DNA follows: TGTGCCAGCAGCTTAGACCCCCCTGGACTAGCGGGGGGAGCCGGGGAGCTGTTTTTT. This encodes CASSLDPPGLAGGAGELFF.

This chain connects TRBV9 to TRBJ2-2; D gene ambiguous. V gave up 4 bases and J gave up 5 bases, with 12 bases separating them. Germline V lookup: CDR1 SGDLS, CDR2 YYNGEE. The length of the CDR3 is 14 residues. The DNA of the CDR3 is TGTGCCAGCAGCCCCCACGCTCAAACCGGGGAGCTGTTTTTT. Its translation: CASSPHAQTGELFF. The full variable domain, rest sourced from reference TRBV9 and TRBJ2-2, is DSGVTQTPKHLITATGQRVTLRCSPRSGDLSVYWYQQSLDQGLQFLIQYYNGEERAKGNILERFSAQQFPDLHSELNLSSLELGDSALYFCASSPHAQTGELFFGEGSRLTVL.

This sequence joins TRBV6-2 or TRBV6-3 and TRBJ1-1; 8 bases are shared with TRBD1. The CDR3 runs to 13 residues. V lost 4 bases and J lost 7; bases outside the gene matches: 5. CDR1 MNHEY and CDR2 SVGEGT come from the germline V gene. The CDR3 is CASSSQGAVEAFF. The CDR3 DNA follows: TGTGCCAGCAGTTCGCAGGGGGCGGTTGAAGCTTTCTTT.

The chain couples TRBV24-1 to TRBJ1-2; D ambiguous. V was cut by 1 base and J by 8 bases, with 4 bases left in between. The CDR3 consists of 11 residues. CDR1 is KGHDR, CDR2 SFDVKD, per germline. The CDR3 DNA follows: TGTGCCACCAGTGATTTCGGGGGCTACACCTTC. As protein: CATSDFGGYTF.

In nucleotides, the CDR3 is TGTGCCAGCACCCTCGGGCAGGGGGCAGGGGCGGCCGGCAAGCAGTACTTC. Translated, it gives CASTLGQGAGAAGKQYF. The rearrangement uses TRBV28 and TRBJ2-7; TRBD1 aligns across 8 bases. The CDR3 is made up of 17 amino acids. J gave up 8 bases and V 7 bases, and 22 bases lay outside the gene matches. The germline gives CDR1 MDHEN, CDR2 SYDVKM.